Each of the 2 T cell receptor beta chains below was sequenced from the same sample in a study of identical twins. TCRdb reanalysed the 5' RACE reads using MiXCR and keeps one entry per CDR3 protein. The table has 1.5 million or so distinct CDR3 sequences, around 29% seen once; the top ten hold 0.25% to 0.3%. The sample was cord blood. The origin of the receptors is a newborn girl in good health.

The genes are TRBV24-1 and TRBJ2-7, with D hard to call. Per the germline V gene, CDR1 is KGHDR and CDR2 is SFDVKD. Trimming cost V 4 bases and J 2 bases, with 8 bases left between them. This CDR3 has 13 residues. The CDR3: CATSEGSAYEQYF. The CDR3 DNA sequence: TGTGCCACCAGTGAAGGTTCAGCCTACGAGCAGTACTTC.

V and J are TRBV12-3 or TRBV12-4 and TRBJ1-2; D call uncertain. This CDR3 has 13 amino acids. The V gene lost 2 bases and the J gene lost 7 bases, with 11 bases spanning the gap. CDR3 residues: CASSLKIRSGYTF. The DNA for the CDR3 is TGTGCCAGCAGTTTAAAGATCAGAAGTGGCTACACCTTC.